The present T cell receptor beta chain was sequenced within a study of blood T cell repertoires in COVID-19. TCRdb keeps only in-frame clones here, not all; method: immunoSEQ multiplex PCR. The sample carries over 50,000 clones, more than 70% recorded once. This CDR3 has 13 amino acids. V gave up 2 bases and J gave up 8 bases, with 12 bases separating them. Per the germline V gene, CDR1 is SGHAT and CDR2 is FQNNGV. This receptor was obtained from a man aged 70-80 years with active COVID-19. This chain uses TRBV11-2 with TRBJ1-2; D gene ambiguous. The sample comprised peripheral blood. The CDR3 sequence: CASSLHYAEGYTF. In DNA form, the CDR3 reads TGTGCCAGCAGCTTACACTACGCGGAAGGCTACACCTTC.